The source of this T cell receptor beta chain is a study of OX40 agonist ivuxolimab in advanced cancers. Overall study context: An agonistic anti-OX40 (CD134) antibody, ivuxolimab, was used to treat the patients. Among those treated, three patients had partial responses, one with hepatocellular carcinoma and two with cutaneous melanoma.

Drawing of blood for sampling happened at baseline, at cycle 4 day 1, and at cycle 7 day 1. CDR1 SGHKS and CDR2 YYEKEE come from the germline V gene (reference sequence). Trimming left V 0 bases short and J 1 base short, with 16 bases between. The CDR3 contains 17 residues. Measured with immunoSEQ multiplex PCR; TCRdb has only the in-frame clones, and not every one. The sample holds about 79,000 clones, around 85% seen once. Material: CD4+ or CD8+ T cells sorted from blood, obtained in a trial of the OX40 agonist ivuxolimab. The receptor was derived from an adult with an advanced solid tumor such as melanoma, head and neck, liver or kidney cancer. The chain uses TRBV5-5 and TRBJ1-1; maybe TRBD1 (5 bases). The DNA for the CDR3 is TGTGCCAGCAGCTTGGCCGAAAGGGTTCAGGGGAACACTGAAGCTTTCTTT. Amino acid sequence: CASSLAERVQGNTEAFF. Together with reference TRBV5-5 and TRBJ1-1, the CDR3 gives the full variable domain: DAGVTQSPTHLIKTRGQQVTLRCSPISGHKSVSWYQQVLGQGPQFIFQYYEKEERGRGNFPDRFSARQFPNYSSELNVNALLLGDSALYLCASSLAERVQGNTEAFFGQGTRLTVV.